This TCR beta chain was observed in a study of beta chain features in type 1 diabetes. The CDR3 covers 12 residues. The V and J ends lost 8 bases and 1 base, in that order; junction bases with no gene match: 3. Germline V gene sequence: CDR1 GTSNPN, CDR2 SVGIG (reference sequence). Since all of the isolated RNA was reverse transcribed, expressed TCRB transcripts were what got sequenced. Here immunoSEQ multiplex PCR was the method, and the copy in TCRdb shows in-frame clones only, minus some. Of a few hundred thousand clones in the sample, 10% to 15% were seen once. The source of this sequence is a young man in good health. This chain connects TRBV30 to TRBJ1-1; 8 bases map to TRBD1. The specimen sequenced was naive CD4+ T cells from blood. The CDR3 nucleotides are TGTGCCGGAGACAGGGGGAACACTGAAGCTTTCTTT. It codes for CAGDRGNTEAFF.